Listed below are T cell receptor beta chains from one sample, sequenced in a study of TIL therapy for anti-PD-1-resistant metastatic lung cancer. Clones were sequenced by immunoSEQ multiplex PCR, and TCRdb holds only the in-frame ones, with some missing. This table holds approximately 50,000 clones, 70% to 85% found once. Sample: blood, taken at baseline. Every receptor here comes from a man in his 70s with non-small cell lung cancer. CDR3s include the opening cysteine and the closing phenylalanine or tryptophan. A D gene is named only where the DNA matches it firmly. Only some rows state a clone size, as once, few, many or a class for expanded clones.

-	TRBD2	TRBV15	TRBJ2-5	TGTGCCACCAGTGAGGGGGAGACTAGCGGTATTCAAGAGACCCAGTACTTC	CATSEGETSGIQETQYF
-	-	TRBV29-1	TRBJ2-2	TGCAGCGTTGTCGGGGAGGCAGTAAACACCGGGGAGCTGTTTTTT	CSVVGEAVNTGELFF
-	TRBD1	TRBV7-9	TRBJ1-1	TGTGCCAGCAGCGGACGACAGGGGAAACGCACTGAAGCTTTCTTT	CASSGRQGKRTEAFF
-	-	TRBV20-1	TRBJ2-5	TGCAGTGCTCCGGCGGGTCAGACCCAGTACTTC	CSAPAGQTQYF
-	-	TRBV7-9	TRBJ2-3	TGTGCCAGCAGCCCCCGTGTAACAGATACGCAGTATTTT	CASSPRVTDTQYF
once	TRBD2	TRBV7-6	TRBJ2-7	TGTGCCAGCAGCGGGACTATTTTCTCCTACGAGCAGTACTTC	CASSGTIFSYEQYF
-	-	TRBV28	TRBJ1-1	TGTGCCAGCAGTTTTTTCGACACTGAAGCTTTCTTT	CASSFFDTEAFF
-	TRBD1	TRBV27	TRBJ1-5	TGTGCCAGCAGCTCCGGGACAGGGGAAGGGCAGCCCCAGCATTTT	CASSSGTGEGQPQHF
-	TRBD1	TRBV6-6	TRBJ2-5	TGTGCCAGCAGCCTACAGGGGCGCGCGGGTGAGACCCAGTACTTC	CASSLQGRAGETQYF
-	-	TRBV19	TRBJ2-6	TGTGCCAGTAGTAGAAGTCACTCTGGGGCCAACGTCCTGACTTTC	CASSRSHSGANVLTF
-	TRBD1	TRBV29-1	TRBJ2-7	TGCAGCGTAAACCTCGGGACAGGGGGTATCTACGAGCAGTACTTC	CSVNLGTGGIYEQYF
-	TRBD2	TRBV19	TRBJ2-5	TGTGCCAGTAGTATCAGCGGGACGACCCAAGAGACCCAGTACTTC	CASSISGTTQETQYF
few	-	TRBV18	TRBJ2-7	TGTGCCAGCTCACAGCAGGGGTTGGACTACTACGAGCAGTACTTC	CASSQQGLDYYEQYF
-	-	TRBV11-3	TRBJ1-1	TGTGCCAGCACCCTTAGACGGGGCACTGAAGCTTTCTTT	CASTLRRGTEAFF
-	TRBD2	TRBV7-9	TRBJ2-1	TGTGCCAGCAGCTTAGACGGCGGGAGGGCCAGGAATGAGCAGTTCTTC	CASSLDGGRARNEQFF